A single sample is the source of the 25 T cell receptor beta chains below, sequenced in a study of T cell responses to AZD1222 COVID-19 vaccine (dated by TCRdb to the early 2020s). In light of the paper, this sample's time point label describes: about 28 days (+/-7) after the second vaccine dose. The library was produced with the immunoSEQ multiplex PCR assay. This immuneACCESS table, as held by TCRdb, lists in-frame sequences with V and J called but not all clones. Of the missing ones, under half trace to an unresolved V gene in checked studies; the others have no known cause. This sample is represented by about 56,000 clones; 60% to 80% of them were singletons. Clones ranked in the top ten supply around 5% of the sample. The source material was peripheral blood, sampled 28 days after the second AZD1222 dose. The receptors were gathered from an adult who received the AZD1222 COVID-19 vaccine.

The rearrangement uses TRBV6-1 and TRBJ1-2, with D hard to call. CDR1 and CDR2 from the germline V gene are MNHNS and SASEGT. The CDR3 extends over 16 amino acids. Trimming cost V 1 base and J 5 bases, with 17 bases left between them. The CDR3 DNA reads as TGTGCCAGCAGTGAAGGACCTCAGGAGAGGAGGTATGGCTACACCTTC. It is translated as CASSEGPQERRYGYTF.

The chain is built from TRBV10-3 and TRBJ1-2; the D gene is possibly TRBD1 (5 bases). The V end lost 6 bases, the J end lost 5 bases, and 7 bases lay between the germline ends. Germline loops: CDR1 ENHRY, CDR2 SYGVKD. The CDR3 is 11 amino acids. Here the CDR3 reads CAIRGTYGYTF. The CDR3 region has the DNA TGTGCCATCAGGGGGACTTATGGCTACACCTTC.

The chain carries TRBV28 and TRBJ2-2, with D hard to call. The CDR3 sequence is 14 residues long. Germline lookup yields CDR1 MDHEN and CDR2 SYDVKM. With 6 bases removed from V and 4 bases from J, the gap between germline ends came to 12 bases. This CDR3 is CASRERASTGELFF. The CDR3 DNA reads TGTGCCAGCAGGGAAAGGGCGAGCACCGGGGAGCTGTTTTTT.

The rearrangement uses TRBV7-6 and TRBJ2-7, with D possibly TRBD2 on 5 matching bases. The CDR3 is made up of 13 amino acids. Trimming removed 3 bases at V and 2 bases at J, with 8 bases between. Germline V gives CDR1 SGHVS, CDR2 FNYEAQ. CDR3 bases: TGTGCCAGCAGCTTGGACTGGACCTACGAGCAGTACTTC. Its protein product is CASSLDWTYEQYF.

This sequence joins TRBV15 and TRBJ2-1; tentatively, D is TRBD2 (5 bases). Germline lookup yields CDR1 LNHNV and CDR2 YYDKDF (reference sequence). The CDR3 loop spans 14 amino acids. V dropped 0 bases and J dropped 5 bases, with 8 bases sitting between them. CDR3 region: CATSRELVDNEQFF. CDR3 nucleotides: TGTGCCACCAGCAGAGAACTAGTGGACAATGAGCAGTTCTTC.

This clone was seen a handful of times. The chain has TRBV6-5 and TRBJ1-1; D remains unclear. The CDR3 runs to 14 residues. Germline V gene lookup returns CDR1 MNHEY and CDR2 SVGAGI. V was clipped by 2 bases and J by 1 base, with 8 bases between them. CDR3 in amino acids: CASSYRNRNTEAFF. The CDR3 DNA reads TGTGCCAGCAGTTACAGGAACAGGAACACTGAAGCTTTCTTT.

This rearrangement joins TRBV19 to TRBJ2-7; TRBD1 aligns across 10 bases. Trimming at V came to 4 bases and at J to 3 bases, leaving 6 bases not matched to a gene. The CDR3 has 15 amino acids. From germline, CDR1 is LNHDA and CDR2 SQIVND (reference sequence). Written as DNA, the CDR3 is TGTGCCAGTAGTAGTTCGGGACAGGGGTTCTACGAGCAGTACTTC. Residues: CASSSSGQGFYEQYF.

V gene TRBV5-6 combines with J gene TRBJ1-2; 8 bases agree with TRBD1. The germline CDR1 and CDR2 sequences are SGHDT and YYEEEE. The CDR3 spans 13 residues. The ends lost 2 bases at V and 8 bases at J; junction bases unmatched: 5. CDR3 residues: CASSFSRGHGYTF. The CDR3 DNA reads TGTGCCAGCAGCTTCAGCAGGGGGCACGGCTACACCTTC.

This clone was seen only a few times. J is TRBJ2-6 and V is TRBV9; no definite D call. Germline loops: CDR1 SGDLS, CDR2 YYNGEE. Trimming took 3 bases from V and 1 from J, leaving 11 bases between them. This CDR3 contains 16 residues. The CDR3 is CASSGIVLSGANVLTF. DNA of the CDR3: TGTGCCAGCAGCGGAATCGTTCTTTCTGGGGCCAACGTCCTGACTTTC.

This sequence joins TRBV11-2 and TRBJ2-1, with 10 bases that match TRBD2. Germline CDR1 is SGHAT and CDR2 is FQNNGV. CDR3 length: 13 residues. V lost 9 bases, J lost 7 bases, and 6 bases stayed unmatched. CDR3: CASCIAGGNEQFF. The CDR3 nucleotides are TGTGCCAGTTGTATAGCGGGAGGAAATGAGCAGTTCTTC.

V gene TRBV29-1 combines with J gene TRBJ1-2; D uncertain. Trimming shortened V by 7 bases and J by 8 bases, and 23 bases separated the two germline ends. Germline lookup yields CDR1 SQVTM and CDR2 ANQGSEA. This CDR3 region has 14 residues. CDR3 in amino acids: CSANLREGPGGYTF. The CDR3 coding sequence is TGCAGCGCAAATCTGAGGGAGGGCCCAGGAGGCTACACCTTC. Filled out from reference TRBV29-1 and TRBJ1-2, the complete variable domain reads SAVISQKPSRDICQRGTSLTIQCQVDSQVTMMFWYRQQPGQSLTLIATANQGSEATYESGFVIDKFPISRPNLTFSTLTVSNMSPEDSSIYLCSANLREGPGGYTFGSGTRLTVV.

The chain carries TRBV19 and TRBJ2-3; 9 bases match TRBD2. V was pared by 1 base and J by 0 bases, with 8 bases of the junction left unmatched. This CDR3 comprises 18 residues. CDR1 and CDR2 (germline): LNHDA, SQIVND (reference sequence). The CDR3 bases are TGTGCCAGTAGTATAGGGTCAGCGGGGGGTCCTAGCACAGATACGCAGTATTTT. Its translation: CASSIGSAGGPSTDTQYF.

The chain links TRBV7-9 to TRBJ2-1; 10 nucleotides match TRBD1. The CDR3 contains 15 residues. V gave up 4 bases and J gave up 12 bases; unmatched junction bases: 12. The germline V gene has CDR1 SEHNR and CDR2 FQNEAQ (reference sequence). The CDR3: CASSSRRGQGIGQFF. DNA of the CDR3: TGTGCCAGCAGCTCTAGGCGGGGACAGGGGATCGGGCAGTTCTTC.

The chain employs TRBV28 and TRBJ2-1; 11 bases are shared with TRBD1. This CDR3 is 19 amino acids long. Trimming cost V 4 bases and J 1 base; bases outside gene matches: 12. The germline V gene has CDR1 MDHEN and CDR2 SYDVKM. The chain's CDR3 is CASSSIYPGQGGSYNEQFF. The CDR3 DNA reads TGTGCCAGCAGTTCCATCTATCCGGGACAGGGGGGTTCCTACAATGAGCAGTTCTTC.

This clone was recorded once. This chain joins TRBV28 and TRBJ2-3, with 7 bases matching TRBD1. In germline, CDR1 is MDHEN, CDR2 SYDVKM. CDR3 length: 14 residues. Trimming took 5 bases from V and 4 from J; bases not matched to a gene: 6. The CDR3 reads CASSRPQGADTQYF. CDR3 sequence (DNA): TGTGCCAGCAGTCGGCCCCAGGGGGCAGATACGCAGTATTTT.

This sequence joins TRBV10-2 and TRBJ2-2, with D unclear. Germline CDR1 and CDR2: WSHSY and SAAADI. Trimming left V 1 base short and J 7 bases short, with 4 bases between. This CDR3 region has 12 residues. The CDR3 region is CASSEYVGELFF. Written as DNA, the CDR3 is TGCGCCAGCAGTGAGTACGTCGGGGAGCTGTTTTTT.

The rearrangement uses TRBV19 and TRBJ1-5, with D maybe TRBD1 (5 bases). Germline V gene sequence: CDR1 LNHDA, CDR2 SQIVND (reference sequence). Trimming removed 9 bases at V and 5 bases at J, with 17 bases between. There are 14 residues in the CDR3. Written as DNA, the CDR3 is TGTGCCAGCCATCCTACAGGATCACATCAGCCCCAGCATTTT. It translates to CASHPTGSHQPQHF. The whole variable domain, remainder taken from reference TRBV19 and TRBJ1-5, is DGGITQSPKYLFRKEGQNVTLSCEQNLNHDAMYWYRQDPGQGLRLIYYSQIVNDFQKGDIAEGYSVSREKKESFPLTVTSAQKNPTAFYLCASHPTGSHQPQHFGDGTRLSIL.

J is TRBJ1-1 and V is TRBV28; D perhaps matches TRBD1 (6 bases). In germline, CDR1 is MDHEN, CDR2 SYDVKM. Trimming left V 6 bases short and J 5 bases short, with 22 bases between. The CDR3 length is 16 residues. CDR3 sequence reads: CASRGQTLLAGTEAFF. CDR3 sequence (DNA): TGTGCCAGCAGAGGACAGACACTATTAGCGGGGACTGAAGCTTTCTTT. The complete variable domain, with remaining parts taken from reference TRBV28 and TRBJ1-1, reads DVKVTQSSRYLVKRTGEKVFLECVQDMDHENMFWYRQDPGLGLRLIYFSYDVKMKEKGDIPEGYSVSREKKERFSLILESASTNQTSMYLCASRGQTLLAGTEAFFGQGTRLTVV.

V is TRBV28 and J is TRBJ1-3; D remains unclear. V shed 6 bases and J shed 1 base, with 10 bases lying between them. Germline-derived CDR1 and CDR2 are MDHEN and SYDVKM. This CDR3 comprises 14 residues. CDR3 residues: CASSKTESGNTIYF. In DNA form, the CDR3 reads TGTGCCAGCAGCAAAACAGAGTCTGGAAACACCATATATTTT.

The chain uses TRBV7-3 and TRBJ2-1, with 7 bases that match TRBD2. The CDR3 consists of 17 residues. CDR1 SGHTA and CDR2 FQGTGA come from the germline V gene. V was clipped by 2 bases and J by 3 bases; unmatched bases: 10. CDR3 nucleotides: TGTGCCAGCAGCTTACGGACCTCCCGGGACTACTACAATGAGCAGTTCTTC. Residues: CASSLRTSRDYYNEQFF.

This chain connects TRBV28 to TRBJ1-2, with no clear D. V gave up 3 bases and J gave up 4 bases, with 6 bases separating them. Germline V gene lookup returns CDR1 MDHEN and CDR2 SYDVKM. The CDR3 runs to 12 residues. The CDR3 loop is CASSFEGYGYTF. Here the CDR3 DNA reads TGTGCCAGCAGTTTCGAGGGCTATGGCTACACCTTC.

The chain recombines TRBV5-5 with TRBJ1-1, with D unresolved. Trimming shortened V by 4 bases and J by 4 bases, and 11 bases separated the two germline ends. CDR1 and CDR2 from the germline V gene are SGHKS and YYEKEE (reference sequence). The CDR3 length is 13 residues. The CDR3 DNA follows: TGTGCCAGCAGCCGGACTGCGGCCACTGAAGCTTTCTTT. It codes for CASSRTAATEAFF.

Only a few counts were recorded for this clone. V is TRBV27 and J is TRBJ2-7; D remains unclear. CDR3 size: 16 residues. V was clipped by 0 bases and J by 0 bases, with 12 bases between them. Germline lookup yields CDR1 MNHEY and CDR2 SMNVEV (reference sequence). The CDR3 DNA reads TGTGCCAGCAGTTTATCCCCAGCTCTGAGCTCCTACGAGCAGTACTTC. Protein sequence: CASSLSPALSSYEQYF.

CDR3 protein: CASSVRQGFNQPQHF. The CDR3 DNA reads as TGTGCCAGCAGCGTCAGACAGGGATTCAATCAGCCCCAGCATTTT. The chain is built from TRBV7-2 and TRBJ1-5; TRBD1 matches at 7 bases. The CDR3 contains 15 residues. Trimming took 5 bases from V and 3 from J; bases not matched to a gene: 7. The germline CDR1 and CDR2 sequences are SGHTA and FQGNSA.

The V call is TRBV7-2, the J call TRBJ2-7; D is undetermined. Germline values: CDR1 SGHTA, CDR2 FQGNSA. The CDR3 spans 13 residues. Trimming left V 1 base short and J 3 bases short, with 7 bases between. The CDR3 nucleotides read TGTGCCAGCAGCTTAGACAGCTACTACGAGCAGTACTTC. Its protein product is CASSLDSYYEQYF.